The 10 T cell receptor beta chains below come from one sample, sequenced in a study of OX40 agonist ivuxolimab in advanced cancers. Clones were sequenced by immunoSEQ multiplex PCR, and TCRdb holds only the in-frame ones, with some missing. The sample has roughly 90,000 clones, around 90% seen once. Here the sequenced sample was CD4+ or CD8+ T cells sorted from blood, taken in a trial of the OX40 agonist ivuxolimab. The receptor source for this set is an adult with an advanced solid tumor such as melanoma, head and neck, liver or kidney cancer.

The V gene is TRBV7-9, the J gene TRBJ2-7, with D perhaps assigned TRBD1 or TRBD2 (5 bases each). V was cut by 10 bases and J by 5 bases, with 15 bases left in between. This CDR3 spans 12 amino acids. From germline, CDR1 is SEHNR and CDR2 FQNEAQ (reference sequence). CDR3 amino acids: CATQGLGDEQYF. The CDR3 DNA is TGTGCCACTCAGGGTCTCGGGGACGAGCAGTACTTC. The full variable domain, its missing parts supplied by reference TRBV7-9 and TRBJ2-7, is DTGVSQNPRHKITKRGQNVTFRCDPISEHNRLYWYRQTLGQGPEFLTYFQNEAQLEKSRLLSDRFSAERPKGSFSTLEIQRTEQGDSAMYLCATQGLGDEQYFGPGTRLTVT.

The rearrangement uses TRBV5-5 and TRBJ2-3; no firm D call. CDR3 length equals 16 residues. CDR1 and CDR2 from the germline V gene are SGHKS and YYEKEE (reference sequence). The germline V and J ends were trimmed by 4 bases and 1 base, with 16 bases remaining between them. CDR3 DNA: TGTGCCAGCAGCGCAAGGTCGGCAGTGGGCACAGATACGCAGTATTTT. As protein: CASSARSAVGTDTQYF.

This chain's CDR3 is CASSRDRIYEQYF. The CDR3 nucleotides read TGTGCCAGCAGCCGGGACAGGATCTACGAGCAGTACTTC. The rearrangement joins TRBV7-9 to TRBJ2-7; TRBD1 aligns across 8 bases. Germline V lookup: CDR1 SEHNR, CDR2 FQNEAQ (reference sequence). V lost 5 bases and J lost 3; bases outside the gene matches: 3. CDR3 length: 13 amino acids.

The rearrangement uses TRBV2 and TRBJ2-6; TRBD1 matches 7 bases. This CDR3 has 16 residues. The germline V gene encodes CDR1 SNHLY and CDR2 FYNNEI. The trim removed 6 bases at V and 0 bases at J, leaving 5 bases unmatched. The CDR3 protein is CASRLTGVSGANVLTF. Here the CDR3 DNA reads TGTGCCAGCAGGTTAACAGGGGTCTCTGGGGCCAACGTCCTGACTTTC.

The chain is built from TRBV4-3 and TRBJ1-6; D not certain. Per the germline V gene, CDR1 is LGHNA and CDR2 is YSLEER. The CDR3 is 13 amino acids. The V end lost 0 bases, the J end lost 6 bases, and 3 bases lay between the germline ends. The CDR3 DNA follows: TGCGCCAGCAGCCAAGAGTCTAATTCACCCCTCCACTTT. Its protein product is CASSQESNSPLHF.

The CDR3 region is CASSRKPGQSTDTQYF. The CDR3 region has the DNA TGTGCCAGTAGTCGAAAACCGGGACAGTCAACAGATACGCAGTATTTT. The J gene is TRBJ2-3, the V gene TRBV19, with 7 bases identical to TRBD1. CDR1 is LNHDA, CDR2 SQIVND, per germline (reference sequence). Trimming removed 5 bases from V and 3 bases from J; junction bases left unmatched: 11. The CDR3 sequence is 16 residues long.

This sequence joins TRBV2 and TRBJ2-1; possibly TRBD1 or TRBD2 for D (6 bases each). This CDR3 has 16 amino acids. Looked up from germline, CDR1 is SNHLY and CDR2 is FYNNEI. Trimming left V 2 bases short and J 7 bases short, with 18 bases between. The CDR3 DNA sequence: TGTGCCAGCAGTGAAAGTCAGGGAATAGGGGGGAATGAGCAGTTCTTC. It is translated as CASSESQGIGGNEQFF.

In this sample, this clone turned up a few times. CDR3 coding DNA: TGTGCCAGCGGAGAGACAGGTTCCTACGAGCAGTACTTC. Translated: CASGETGSYEQYF. This chain links TRBV6-1 with TRBJ2-7; D might be TRBD1 (6 bases). The CDR3 has 13 amino acids. Germline assignment: CDR1 MNHNS and CDR2 SASEGT. The V gene lost 8 bases and the J gene lost 1 base, with 12 bases spanning the gap.

CDR3 nucleotides: TGTGCCAGTAGTATGGACAGGGGACGCGAGCAGTACTTC. Its protein is CASSMDRGREQYF. This sequence joins TRBV19 and TRBJ2-7; 9 bases match TRBD1. The CDR3 has 13 residues. Germline V gene sequence: CDR1 LNHDA, CDR2 SQIVND (reference sequence). V gave up 3 bases and J gave up 6 bases; unmatched junction bases: 3.

The chain combines TRBV6-1 with TRBJ1-2; 7 bases map to TRBD1. Germline V gives CDR1 MNHNS, CDR2 SASEGT. Germline trimming cut 5 bases from V and 8 bases from J; bases unmatched to any gene: 8. This CDR3 is built from 13 residues. CDR3 in amino acids: CASSPDRDRGYTF. The CDR3, as DNA: TGTGCCAGCAGTCCCGACAGGGATCGAGGCTACACCTTC.